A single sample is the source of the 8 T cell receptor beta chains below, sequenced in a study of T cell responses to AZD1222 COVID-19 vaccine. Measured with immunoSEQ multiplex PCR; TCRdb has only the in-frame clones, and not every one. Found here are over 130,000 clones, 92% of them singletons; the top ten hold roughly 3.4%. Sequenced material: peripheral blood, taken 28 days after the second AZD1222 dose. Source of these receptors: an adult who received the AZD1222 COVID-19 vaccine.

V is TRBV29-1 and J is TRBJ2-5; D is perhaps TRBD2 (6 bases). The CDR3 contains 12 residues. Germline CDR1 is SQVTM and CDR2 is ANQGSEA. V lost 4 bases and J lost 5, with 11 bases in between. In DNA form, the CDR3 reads TGCAGCGTTGCTCGGGGGTCCGAGACCCAGTACTTC. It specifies CSVARGSETQYF. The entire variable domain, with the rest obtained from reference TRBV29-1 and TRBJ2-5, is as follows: SAVISQKPSRDICQRGTSLTIQCQVDSQVTMMFWYRQQPGQSLTLIATANQGSEATYESGFVIDKFPISRPNLTFSTLTVSNMSPEDSSIYLCSVARGSETQYFGPGTRLLVL.

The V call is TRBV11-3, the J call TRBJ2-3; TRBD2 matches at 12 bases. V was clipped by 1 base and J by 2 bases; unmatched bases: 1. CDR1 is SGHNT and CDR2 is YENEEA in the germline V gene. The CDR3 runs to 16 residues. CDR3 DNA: TGTGCCAGCAGCTTAGGACTAGCGGGAGCCACAGATACGCAGTATTTT. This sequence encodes CASSLGLAGATDTQYF.

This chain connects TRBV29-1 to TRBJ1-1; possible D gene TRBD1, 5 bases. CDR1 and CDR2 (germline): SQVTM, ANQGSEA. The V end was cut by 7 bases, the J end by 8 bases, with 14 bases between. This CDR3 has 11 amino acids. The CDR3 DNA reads TGCAGCGGAATTGGGGGGACCGAAGCTTTCTTT. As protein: CSGIGGTEAFF.

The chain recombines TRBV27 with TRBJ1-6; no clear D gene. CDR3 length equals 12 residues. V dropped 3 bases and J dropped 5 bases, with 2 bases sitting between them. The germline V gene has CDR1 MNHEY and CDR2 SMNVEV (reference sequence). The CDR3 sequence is CASSFHNSPLHF. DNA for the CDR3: TGTGCCAGCAGTTTCCATAATTCACCCCTCCACTTT.

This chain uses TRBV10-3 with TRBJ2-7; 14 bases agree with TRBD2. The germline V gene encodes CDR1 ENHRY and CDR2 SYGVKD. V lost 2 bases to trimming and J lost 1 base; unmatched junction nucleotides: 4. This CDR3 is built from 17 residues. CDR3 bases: TGTGCCATCAGTGAGGGGCGGACTAGCGGGAGGTCCTACGAGCAGTACTTC. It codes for CAISEGRTSGRSYEQYF.

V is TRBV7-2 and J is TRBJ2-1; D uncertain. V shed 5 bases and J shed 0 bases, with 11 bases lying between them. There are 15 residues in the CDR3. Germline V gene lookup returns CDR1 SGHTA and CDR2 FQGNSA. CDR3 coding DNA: TGTGCCAGCAGCCTCCAAGGAAGCTCCTACAATGAGCAGTTCTTC. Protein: CASSLQGSSYNEQFF.

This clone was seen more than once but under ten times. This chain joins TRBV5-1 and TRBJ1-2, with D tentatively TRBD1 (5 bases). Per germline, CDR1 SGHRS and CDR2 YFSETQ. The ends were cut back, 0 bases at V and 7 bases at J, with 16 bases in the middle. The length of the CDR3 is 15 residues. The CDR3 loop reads CASSLAGTGPIGYTF. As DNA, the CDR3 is TGCGCCAGCAGCTTGGCCGGGACGGGGCCTATTGGCTACACCTTC.

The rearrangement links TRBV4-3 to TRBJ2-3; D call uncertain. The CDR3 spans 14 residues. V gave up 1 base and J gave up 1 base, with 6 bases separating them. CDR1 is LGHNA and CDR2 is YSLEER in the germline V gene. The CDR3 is CASSQGAGTDTQYF. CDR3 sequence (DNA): TGCGCCAGCAGCCAAGGGGCGGGCACAGATACGCAGTATTTT.